The source of this T cell receptor (beta chain) is a study of beta chain features in type 1 diabetes listed by TCRdb under 2018. Notes on the research overall: Mean age, gender distribution, total cell number and subset yield did not differ between patients and healthy donors. The study compared TCRB repertoires of sorted circulating CD4+ T cell subsets between recently diagnosed type 1 diabetes patients and matched healthy donors. Regulatory and stem cell-like memory subsets were obtained from only 8 patients and about 8 healthy donors, while naive and central memory subsets were obtained from all 30 or so donors. A total of around 110,000,000 sorted cells were examined across all samples, and RNA yield correlated strongly with the number of cells per subset. Results and caveats for the whole study, not just this receptor: Type 1 diabetes patients showed a moderate but significant shortening of TCRB CDR3 length in all four CD4+ subsets. The naive, central memory and regulatory TCRB repertoires appeared to resemble one another more closely among patients than among healthy donors. Shorter templates might have been favored by PCR, but patient and control samples were amplified and corrected together, so both groups would have been affected equally by any skew. At VDJ recombination sites, patients with type 1 diabetes made fewer insertions and deleted more nucleotides, a pattern implying thymic rearrangement abnormalities. Because cDNA was sequenced instead of genomic DNA, activated cells with high expression could be over-represented, although the groups did not differ in activation or CD3 levels. Only small numbers of individuals were included in the HLA sub-analyses, which left unresolved whether HLA type had any influence on TCRB rearrangement.

About this clone itself: The clone's antigen remains unknown. No qualities accompany the bases; no much larger clone lies one base away.

The CDR3 starts with the cysteine, ends with the phenylalanine, and has 13 residues. Only the CDR3 portion is preserved as DNA: 39 bases, with reading frame beginning at the first base. V loses 4 bases, J loses 3 bases, and the germline ends lie 10 bases apart. Taken from the germline V gene (reference sequence), the CDR1 and CDR2 loops are SGHKS and YYEKEE. The entire isolated RNA was reverse transcribed using the High Capacity cDNA Reverse Transcription Kit, and thus expressed TCRB transcripts were sequenced. Deep immunoSEQ sequencing was applied to naive, central memory and regulatory T cell samples, giving an average of roughly 3.6 million total reads per sample. After sorted cells were lysed in RLT buffer, RNA was extracted with DNase-treated RNeasy Micro or Mini kits, with the choice depending on cell number. Each cell subset was processed on its own to prevent cross-contamination, while patient and healthy donor samples were processed together. Using the immunoSEQ multiplex PCR, TCRB sequences were amplified from cDNA into 87-bp fragments spanning the CDR3 region. The amplicons were sequenced using the Illumina HiSeq platform. The published analysis was carried out like this. PCR bias was corrected computationally using synthetic template baselines, and reads within Hamming distance 2 were collapsed, with unmergeable singletons discarded. Reads were aligned against IMGT so that V, D and J genes, CDR3 length and insertions or deletions at six rearrangement sites could be assigned. Within each subset, clonotype counts were normalized to the number of sorted cells before true diversity and Gini coefficients were calculated with the tcR R package. Repertoire sharing was quantified using the overlap coefficient calculated on TCRB nucleotide sequences. As a proxy for the pre-selection repertoire, out-of-frame TCRB sequences from naive cells were analyzed. The clones in this table, taken by TCRdb from immuneACCESS, are in-frame only. Not every clone is retained; where verified, under half of the shortfall comes from an unresolved V gene, and the cause of the rest is unknown. V and J calls and clone size are those listed in that table; D and trimming were worked out from the DNA. The sample includes 680,000 or so clones, with roughly a sixth observed a single time. Of the sample, about 0.086% falls within the top ten clones.

From each donor, a single peripheral blood sample of about 120 mL on average was drawn into heparinised tubes. A BD FACSAria II and a panel including CD45RO, CCR7, CD25, CD127, CD95 and CD27 were used to sort naive, central memory, regulatory and stem cell-like memory CD4+ T cells. Every sorted population had a purity above 95%. Right away, PBMCs were isolated by Lymphoprep density gradient centrifugation and were stained directly, with no culture step. Samples were stained and sorted in pairs, with one healthy donor and one patient per experiment, so that batch effects were minimized. This receptor was taken from a man aged 18 to 29 in good health. Sequenced sample: naive CD4+ T cells from blood. What the cell subset or site label conveys for this sample: true naive CD4+ T cells. The rearrangement joined TRBV5-5 to TRBJ1-2; no D segment can be confidently identified. The CDR3 protein: CASSEDTYYGYTF. The DNA sequence is TGTGCCAGCAGCGAAGACACCTACTATGGCTACACCTTC.